The 17 T cell receptor beta chains listed next were all sequenced from one sample in a study of identical twins. Each CDR3 protein gets one entry after TCRdb re-called the 5' RACE reads with MiXCR. This table holds 350,000 or so distinct CDR3 sequences, around 9% found once. The sequenced sample consisted of naive T cells sorted from blood. The origin of the receptors is a woman aged 45-65 years in good health.

The V gene is TRBV20-1, the J gene TRBJ2-5; D gene ambiguous. This CDR3 is 13 amino acids long. The V end was cut by 1 base, the J end by 4 bases, with 10 bases between. The germline V gene has CDR1 DFQATT and CDR2 SNEGSKA (reference sequence). The CDR3 is CSARVPGTETQYF. The CDR3 nucleotides read TGCAGTGCTAGAGTACCAGGCACAGAGACCCAGTACTTC.

The chain carries TRBV13 and TRBJ2-1; 11 bases align to TRBD2. The length of the CDR3 is 15 residues. The V segment lost 5 bases and the J segment 8 bases; nucleotides outside the gene matches: 8. Germline lookup yields CDR1 PRHDT and CDR2 FYEKMQ (reference sequence). In nucleotides, the CDR3 is TGTGCCAGCAGCCTGGTAGCGGGAGGGCAGGATGAGCAGTTCTTC. Translated, it gives CASSLVAGGQDEQFF.

The CDR3 region is CASSPWTTSSYNEQFF. CDR3 coding DNA: TGTGCCAGCAGCCCCTGGACCACCAGCTCCTACAATGAGCAGTTCTTC. The chain uses TRBV7-9 and TRBJ2-1; D is unclear. CDR1 and CDR2 (germline): SEHNR, FQNEAQ (reference sequence). This CDR3 has 16 residues. Trimming stripped 5 bases from V and 0 bases from J, with 14 bases between.

This clonotype was counted many times. Written as DNA, the CDR3 is TGTGCCAGCAGCCAAGAGGGGGGACAAGAGACCCAGTACTTC. Residues: CASSQEGGQETQYF. The chain has TRBV3-1 and TRBJ2-5, with a weak D call TRBD2 (6 bases). Per germline, CDR1 LGHDT and CDR2 YNNKEL (reference sequence). The CDR3 runs to 14 residues. Trimming removed 0 bases from V and 2 bases from J, with 7 bases in between.

The rearrangement uses TRBV4-1 and TRBJ1-1; D is unclear. The V end lost 1 base, the J end lost 0 bases, and 12 bases lay between the germline ends. The CDR3 spans 16 residues. The germline CDR1 and CDR2 sequences are MGHRA and YSYEKL. The DNA for the CDR3 is TGCGCCAGCAGCCAAGGGGCAGCTTCCATGAACACTGAAGCTTTCTTT. Encoded protein: CASSQGAASMNTEAFF.

This clonotype was counted between two and nine times. The chain joins TRBV11-3 to TRBJ2-1, with unresolved D. The CDR3 is 15 amino acids. Germline-derived CDR1 and CDR2 are SGHNT and YENEEA. With 1 base removed from V and 2 bases from J, the gap between germline ends came to 9 bases. The CDR3 DNA follows: TGTGCCAGCAGCTTAGTGGTAGCAGCCTACAATGAGCAGTTCTTC. It is translated as CASSLVVAAYNEQFF.

In its sample, this clonotype was seen many times. This sequence joins TRBV11-2 and TRBJ2-5; 7 nucleotides match TRBD2. Trimming took 3 bases from V and 2 from J; bases not matched to a gene: 3. Germline assignment: CDR1 SGHAT and CDR2 FQNNGV. This CDR3 region has 14 residues. The CDR3 DNA reads as TGTGCCAGCAGCTTCACCGGGGGGCAAGAGACCCAGTACTTC. Encoded protein: CASSFTGGQETQYF.

This clonotype was picked up many times. This sequence joins TRBV20-1 and TRBJ2-1; D is unclear. The length of the CDR3 is 12 residues. V lost 6 bases, J lost 8 bases, and 14 bases lay in between. Germline V gives CDR1 DFQATT, CDR2 SNEGSKA (reference sequence). The CDR3 nucleotides read TGCAGTGCCCCCTCTACTCCGGATGAGCAGTTCTTC. Protein product: CSAPSTPDEQFF.

V usage is TRBV18 and J usage is TRBJ2-3; D gene unclear. The CDR3 runs to 14 residues. From germline, CDR1 is KGHSH and CDR2 LQKENI. V gave up 2 bases and J gave up 0 bases, with 6 bases separating them. Here the CDR3 reads CASSPLVSTDTQYF. The CDR3 DNA follows: TGTGCCAGCTCACCATTGGTAAGCACAGATACGCAGTATTTT.

This clonotype was recorded a few times. The chain employs TRBV10-3 and TRBJ1-1; D is undetermined. The germline gives CDR1 ENHRY, CDR2 SYGVKD. Trimming took off 10 bases at V and 1 base at J, with 13 bases between the two ends. This CDR3 region has 13 residues. CDR3 bases: TGTGCCAGCCGACTAGGACCGAACACTGAAGCTTTCTTT. Its protein is CASRLGPNTEAFF.

This clonotype was observed once. The rearrangement links TRBV7-8 to TRBJ2-6; D may be TRBD2 (5 bases). Germline CDR1 SGHVS, CDR2 FQNEAQ. The CDR3 is 15 residues long. The V and J ends lost 3 bases and 0 bases respectively, with 6 bases between them. The chain's CDR3 is CASSFGNSGANVLTF. CDR3 bases: TGTGCCAGCAGCTTCGGGAACTCTGGGGCCAACGTCCTGACTTTC. Combining the CDR3 with reference TRBV7-8 and TRBJ2-6 gives the whole variable domain GAGVSQSPRYKVAKRGQDVALRCDPISGHVSLFWYQQALGQGPEFLTYFQNEAQLDKSGLPSDRFFAERPEGSVSTLKIQRTQQEDSAVYLCASSFGNSGANVLTFGAGSRLTVL.

This clonotype was detected many times. V is TRBV27 and J is TRBJ2-3; TRBD1 might be the D (6 bases). Between the trimmed V and J ends, which lost 6 bases and 2 bases, there was a span of 12 bases. The CDR3 extends over 14 amino acids. Per germline, CDR1 MNHEY and CDR2 SMNVEV (reference sequence). CDR3 DNA sequence: TGTGCCAGCAGGGACAGTTGGGTCACAGATACGCAGTATTTT. Its protein product is CASRDSWVTDTQYF.

This clonotype was observed at least ten times. The gene calls are TRBV29-1 and TRBJ2-2; 7 nucleotides align to TRBD1. The CDR3 is 14 residues long. CDR1 SQVTM and CDR2 ANQGSEA come from the germline V gene. J lost 1 base, V lost 7 bases, and 6 bases had no gene match. Written as DNA, the CDR3 is TGCAGCGCTCTAGACAGGGTGAACACCGGGGAGCTGTTTTTT. This sequence encodes CSALDRVNTGELFF.

This clonotype was seen many times. The gene calls are TRBV3-1 and TRBJ1-2; TRBD1 agrees at 7 bases. The CDR3 extends over 14 amino acids. Germline V gene lookup returns CDR1 LGHDT and CDR2 YNNKEL (reference sequence). After removal of 0 bases from V and 3 bases from J, the junction contained 1 base not matched to a gene. The CDR3 bases are TGTGCCAGCAGCCAAGACAGGGGGGACTATGGCTACACCTTC. Translation: CASSQDRGDYGYTF.

This clonotype was detected ten times or more. The chain joins TRBV20-1 to TRBJ2-3; 7 nucleotides agree with TRBD2. V dropped 5 bases and J dropped 0; count of bases not matched to a gene: 8. This CDR3 comprises 15 residues. Germline CDR1 is DFQATT and CDR2 is SNEGSKA (reference sequence). CDR3 region: CSAALSGVSTDTQYF. Written as DNA, the CDR3 is TGCAGTGCTGCCCTAAGCGGGGTTAGCACAGATACGCAGTATTTT.

This chain joins TRBV20-1 and TRBJ2-1; 7 bases fit TRBD2. CDR1 and CDR2 from the germline V gene are DFQATT and SNEGSKA (reference sequence). The CDR3 sequence is 17 residues long. J lost 0 bases, V lost 4 bases, and 12 bases had no gene match. CDR3 loop: CSATETQRGSSYNEQFF. For the CDR3, the DNA is TGCAGTGCTACCGAGACCCAGCGGGGCAGCTCCTACAATGAGCAGTTCTTC.

This sequence joins TRBV11-2 and TRBJ2-1, with TRBD2 identical over 8 bases. Germline-derived CDR1 and CDR2 are SGHAT and FQNNGV. The V segment lost 1 base and the J segment 9 bases; nucleotides outside the gene matches: 8. The CDR3 runs 15 residues. Here the CDR3 DNA reads TGTGCCAGCAGCTTAGTGCCCGGGAGGGGTGCTGAGCAGTTCTTC. This sequence encodes CASSLVPGRGAEQFF.